The 25 T cell receptor beta chains listed next were all sequenced from one sample in a study of cytomegalovirus exposure and HLA in healthy donors. It was with 60 Vbeta and 13 Jbeta primers that the PCR ran. This table comes from immunoSEQ multiplex PCR, and its TCRdb copy is limited to in-frame clones, with some not included. The profile shows 130,000 to 150,000 clones, 80% of them singletons. The sequencing input was PBMCs. Receptors were obtained from a male donor in good health and CMV-seropositive.

This clone came up a few times. This chain joins TRBV9 and TRBJ1-1; 7 nucleotides match TRBD1. J was trimmed by 3 bases and V by 4 bases; bases with no gene match: 6. The CDR3 loop spans 14 amino acids. Germline V CDR1 and CDR2: SGDLS, YYNGEE. CDR3 nucleotide sequence: TGTGCCAGCAGCCCGACAGGGACTCACACTGAAGCTTTCTTT. Translating gives CASSPTGTHTEAFF.

The chain links TRBV7-8 to TRBJ1-2, with 9 bases fitting TRBD1. V was clipped by 5 bases and J by 8 bases; unmatched bases: 6. There are 13 residues in the CDR3. Germline V gene sequence: CDR1 SGHVS, CDR2 FQNEAQ. The CDR3, as DNA: TGTGCCAGCAGCATCACAGGGGGCGGCGGCTACACCTTC. Translated: CASSITGGGGYTF.

The rearrangement uses TRBV7-8 and TRBJ2-1; 10 bases are a match to TRBD2. Trimming cost V 1 base and J 6 bases; bases outside gene matches: 6. CDR3 length equals 16 residues. Germline CDR1 and CDR2: SGHVS and FQNEAQ. CDR3 nucleotide sequence: TGTGCCAGCAGCTTAGATCCAGCGGGAGGGCCCAATGAGCAGTTCTTC. Protein: CASSLDPAGGPNEQFF.

The rearrangement uses TRBV29-1 and TRBJ1-1; no clear D. This CDR3 spans 12 amino acids. Germline V gene data show CDR1 as SQVTM and CDR2 as ANQGSEA. Deletions cut 7 bases from V and 1 base from J, with 10 bases between. CDR3 sequence reads: CSGITGNTEAFF. The CDR3 DNA reads TGCAGCGGAATTACTGGGAACACTGAAGCTTTCTTT.

This chain uses TRBV4-3 with TRBJ1-5; D ambiguous. With 1 base removed from V and 5 bases from J, the gap between germline ends came to 9 bases. CDR3 size: 14 residues. The germline gives CDR1 LGHNA, CDR2 YSLEER. CDR3 region: CASSQVYGDQPQHF. DNA for the CDR3: TGCGCCAGCAGCCAAGTGTACGGAGATCAGCCCCAGCATTTT.

The V and J genes are TRBV18 and TRBJ2-2; 14 bases map to TRBD2. This CDR3 is built from 18 residues. In germline, CDR1 is KGHSH, CDR2 LQKENI. With 5 bases clipped from V and 5 bases from J, the junction kept 10 bases outside the gene matches. The CDR3 reads CASSTFGTSGSRTGELFF. CDR3 nucleotide sequence: TGTGCCAGCTCAACTTTTGGGACTAGCGGGAGCAGGACCGGGGAGCTGTTTTTT.

This clone was counted only a few times. The V call is TRBV28, the J call TRBJ1-1; the match to TRBD1 covers 7 bases. V shed 7 bases, J shed 1 base, and the junction held 6 bases outside the gene matches. CDR3 size: 14 residues. Looked up from germline, CDR1 is MDHEN and CDR2 is SYDVKM. The CDR3 reads CASILGTANTEAFF. Here the CDR3 DNA reads TGTGCCAGCATCCTAGGGACAGCGAACACTGAAGCTTTCTTT. Drawing the rest from reference TRBV28 and TRBJ1-1, the complete variable domain is DVKVTQSSRYLVKRTGEKVFLECVQDMDHENMFWYRQDPGLGLRLIYFSYDVKMKEKGDIPEGYSVSREKKERFSLILESASTNQTSMYLCASILGTANTEAFFGQGTRLTVV.

This chain uses TRBV20-1 with TRBJ2-5; D unresolved. V was cut by 5 bases and J by 4 bases, with 8 bases left in between. CDR1 is DFQATT and CDR2 is SNEGSKA in the germline V gene (reference sequence). This CDR3 contains 11 residues. CDR3: CSAGSGETQYF. CDR3 DNA sequence: TGCAGTGCTGGGTCGGGAGAGACCCAGTACTTC.

This clone was picked up one time. The rearrangement joins TRBV5-1 to TRBJ2-3, with 11 bases aligning to TRBD2. The CDR3 is 16 residues long. Unmatched junction bases numbered 2, after V lost 1 base and J lost 1 base. Germline CDR1 is SGHRS and CDR2 is YFSETQ. The CDR3, as DNA: TGCGCCAGCAGCTTGTGGGGACTAGCGGGCACAGATACGCAGTATTTT. Translating gives CASSLWGLAGTDTQYF.

The chain uses TRBV6-4 and TRBJ2-2, with 10 bases aligning to TRBD1. After removal of 4 bases from V and 3 bases from J, the junction contained 5 bases not matched to a gene. This CDR3 is 16 amino acids long. Germline V gene sequence: CDR1 MRHNA, CDR2 SNTAGT. The CDR3 is CASSVLTGGYTGELFF. The CDR3 coding sequence is TGTGCCAGCAGTGTCTTGACAGGGGGCTACACCGGGGAGCTGTTTTTT.

This clone appeared a few times. The CDR3 is CASSLDLVLAGADTQYF. CDR3 nucleotide sequence: TGTGCCAGCAGCTTAGATCTTGTCCTAGCGGGAGCAGATACGCAGTATTTT. The chain carries TRBV7-6 and TRBJ2-3; 10 bases align to TRBD2. The V segment lost 1 base and the J segment 4 bases; nucleotides outside the gene matches: 8. Germline CDR1 reads SGHVS; CDR2 reads FNYEAQ. This CDR3 has 17 residues.

This chain joins TRBV5-4 and TRBJ2-3; D remains ambiguous. The V gene's germline CDR1 is SGHNT and CDR2 YYREEE (reference sequence). The ends were cut back, 1 base at V and 0 bases at J, with 3 bases in the middle. The CDR3 sequence is 13 residues long. CDR3 DNA sequence: TGTGCCAGCAGCTTGTATAGCACAGATACGCAGTATTTT. Translated, it gives CASSLYSTDTQYF.

About this clone: The sample contains more than one DNA sequence encoding this CDR3. The V gene is TRBV19, the J gene TRBJ1-2, with 7 bases that match TRBD1. Germline CDR1 is LNHDA and CDR2 is SQIVND (reference sequence). The CDR3 runs 12 residues. V lost 5 bases and J lost 8; bases outside the gene matches: 5. As DNA, the CDR3 is TGTGCCAGTAGTCTCCGACAGGGCGGCTACACCTTC. Encoded protein: CASSLRQGGYTF.

In its sample, this clone was seen once. V gene TRBV28 combines with J gene TRBJ2-7; TRBD1 matches 7 bases. The CDR3 consists of 15 residues. The germline V gene has CDR1 MDHEN and CDR2 SYDVKM. After removal of 4 bases from V and 2 bases from J, the junction contained 8 bases not matched to a gene. The CDR3: CASSSPAGGTYEQYF. DNA of the CDR3: TGTGCCAGCAGTTCCCCAGCAGGGGGTACCTACGAGCAGTACTTC.

The chain combines TRBV4-3 with TRBJ2-1; TRBD2 matches at 9 bases. Germline CDR1 and CDR2: LGHNA and YSLEER. The CDR3 runs 17 residues. V was clipped by 4 bases and J by 2 bases; unmatched bases: 9. The CDR3 nucleotides read TGCGCCAGCAGCCCCGGGGCGGCTAGCGGGACCTACAATGAGCAGTTCTTC. Translated: CASSPGAASGTYNEQFF.

This sequence joins TRBV18 and TRBJ2-3; TRBD1 matches 7 bases. V dropped 5 bases and J dropped 1; count of bases not matched to a gene: 6. Germline V lookup: CDR1 KGHSH, CDR2 LQKENI. This CDR3 is 15 amino acids long. The DNA of the CDR3 is TGTGCCAGCTCATACGGGACAGCTGGCACAGATACGCAGTATTTT. Its protein is CASSYGTAGTDTQYF.

The chain uses TRBV5-1 and TRBJ2-5; tentatively, D is TRBD1 (5 bases). Germline values: CDR1 SGHRS, CDR2 YFSETQ. Trimming pared 0 bases from V and 4 bases from J, leaving 10 bases between. The CDR3 is 14 residues long. This CDR3 reads CASSLEGQGETQYF. CDR3 in DNA: TGCGCCAGCAGCTTGGAAGGGCAGGGAGAGACCCAGTACTTC.

The chain uses TRBV19 and TRBJ1-2, with D unresolved. Trimming cost V 9 bases and J 0 bases, with 26 bases left between them. The V gene's germline CDR1 is LNHDA and CDR2 SQIVND (reference sequence). CDR3 length: 18 amino acids. The CDR3, as DNA: TGTGCCAGCCGAGGCAGAAAAAATTCCACCGCCTCTAACTATGGCTACACCTTC. Translated: CASRGRKNSTASNYGYTF.

The chain carries TRBV2 and TRBJ2-7, with 7 bases identical to TRBD2. There are 14 residues in the CDR3. Germline CDR1 is SNHLY and CDR2 is FYNNEI. Trimming cost V 5 bases and J 4 bases; bases outside gene matches: 8. Written as DNA, the CDR3 is TGTGCCAGCAGTAATGAGGCTAGCGGTTACGAGCAGTACTTC. Protein: CASSNEASGYEQYF.

The chain links TRBV2 to TRBJ2-1; 7 nucleotides line up with TRBD2. Germline V gene data show CDR1 as SNHLY and CDR2 as FYNNEI. The CDR3 spans 13 residues. The V and J ends lost 11 bases and 0 bases, in that order; junction bases with no gene match: 4. DNA of the CDR3: TGTGCCGCGGGGGACTCCTCCTACAATGAGCAGTTCTTC. Its protein is CAAGDSSYNEQFF.

This clone appeared once. The DNA is left out, because the CDR3 cannot be placed on it with certainty; the CDR3 is given as TCRdb lists it. The V call is TRBV21-1, the J call TRBJ2-5; TRBD2, the table's D call, was not compared with the DNA. TRBV21-1 is reported as a pseudogene. The CDR3 has 16 residues if both end residues are counted. Here the CDR3 reads CASSKPQTSFLETQYF.

This clone was detected a few times. The V call is TRBV5-6, the J call TRBJ2-7, with a tentative D call TRBD2 (6 bases). CDR3 length: 12 amino acids. V was trimmed by 3 bases and J by 3 bases, leaving 7 bases between them. Germline CDR1 is SGHDT and CDR2 is YYEEEE. CDR3 amino acids: CASSSGDYEQYF. The CDR3 DNA reads as TGTGCCAGCAGCTCGGGGGACTACGAGCAGTACTTC.

CDR3 DNA: TGCAGCGTCGGGACTAGGCAAATCTACGAGCAGTACTTC. Translated: CSVGTRQIYEQYF. This chain uses TRBV29-1 with TRBJ2-7, with TRBD2 identical over 8 bases. CDR3 length: 13 residues. Per germline, CDR1 SQVTM and CDR2 ANQGSEA. V gave up 6 bases and J gave up 3 bases; unmatched junction bases: 7.

The chain employs TRBV6-5 and TRBJ1-6; D might be TRBD1 (5 bases). The V and J ends lost 4 bases and 4 bases respectively, with 14 bases between them. Germline assignment: CDR1 MNHEY and CDR2 SVGAGI. This CDR3 spans 16 amino acids. As DNA, the CDR3 is TGTGCCAGCAGTTTAGCCTTTGGGGGGTATAATTCACCCCTCCACTTT. As protein: CASSLAFGGYNSPLHF.

The V call is TRBV4-1, the J call TRBJ2-4, with 9 nucleotides matching TRBD2. Germline values: CDR1 MGHRA, CDR2 YSYEKL. The CDR3 loop spans 18 amino acids. V lost 1 base and J lost 1; bases outside the gene matches: 8. As DNA, the CDR3 is TGCGCCAGCAGCCAAGGGTATGCGGGAGGGTGGGCCAAAAACATTCAGTACTTC. Translation: CASSQGYAGGWAKNIQYF.